This T cell receptor beta chain was identified during a study of blood T cell repertoires in COVID-19 (TCRdb year 2020). Some background on the complete study: Collaborator samples came from the United States, Italy and Spain and covered acute and convalescent phases of COVID-19. The prospective study material was composed of cDNA or gDNA derived from T cells, B-cell-depleted T cells, or PBMCs. Deeply sampled blood TCRbeta repertoires from subjects exposed to, actively infected with, or recovered from COVID-19 were included in the dataset. The repertoires were released in a freely available public database intended as a resource for research on the immune response to SARS-CoV-2. Samples came from the ongoing ImmuneRACE study (first 160 participants) plus 1,254 subjects from 6 global collaborators. Nearly every sample came with metadata listing a de-identified subject ID, COVID-19 status, age in years and sex. Where HLA class I and class II types were available, the types were taken from metadata supplied by the sample provider, not from assay-based typing. Findings and caveats that apply to the study as a whole: The amount of clinical and demographic metadata varied by source and participant and was provided uncurated.

Of note for this clone: This clone's antigen is unknown. No base quality values were provided; no much bigger clone lies one nucleotide off.

Each collaborating institution followed its own protocols to collect whole blood in K2EDTA tubes. For TCRbeta analysis, collaborators shipped samples in one of three forms: frozen whole blood, isolated PBMCs, or DNA extracted from either of those sample types. For this chain, trimming is 2 bases at the V end and 0 bases at the J end, and the number of junction bases without a gene match is 3. Taken from the germline V gene, the CDR1 and CDR2 loops are KGHSH and LQKENI. The CDR3 has 15 amino acids, counting the end cysteine and phenylalanine. The retained sequence is limited to the CDR3, 45 bases, with the frame set at the first base. The immunoSEQ Assay, a bias-controlled multiplex PCR, was used to amplify TCRbeta CDR3 regions from genomic DNA. From the authors' description of their analysis: Within the assay, amplification of reference gene primers was used to estimate how many nucleated cells each sample contained. To quantify the absolute abundance of each unique TCRbeta CDR3 rearrangement, sequence reads were collapsed and filtered. For each sample, productive Simpson clonality was calculated as the square root of Simpson's diversity index over productive rearrangements. In its TCRdb copy, this immuneACCESS table keeps in-frame sequences only and misses some clones. Where compared with another copy, unresolved V genes explain less than half of these, and the others have no known cause. The V and J calls and the clone size are those of that table, but D and trimming were determined from the DNA. The sample table records about 130,000 clones; about 80% of these occur just once. The leading ten clones occupy under 14% of the sample.

The receptor's source is a human donor in a cohort sampled during active COVID-19. Sequencing used peripheral blood. The chain joins TRBV18 to TRBJ1-1, with TRBD1 identical over 7 junction bases. CDR3 sequence: CASSPTGAVNTEAFF. DNA sequence: TGTGCCAGCTCACCAACAGGGGCGGTGAACACTGAAGCTTTCTTT.